The sequence of this TCR beta chain was determined in a study of molecular identifiers for immune sequencing clone quantification. TCRdb passed the PCR reads through MiXCR, listing each CDR3 protein once. Altogether around 300,000 distinct CDR3 sequences are present, 24% being singletons, with the ten largest covering around 0.76%. In the sort, naive CD8 T cells were defined as CD8+CD4-CCR7+CD45RA+. V lost 8 bases, J lost 1 base, and 5 bases lay in between. This CDR3 contains 11 residues. Germline V gene data show CDR1 as MNHNS and CDR2 as SASEGT. This chain joins TRBV6-1 and TRBJ1-2; D is perhaps TRBD1 (5 bases). Sequences were obtained from naive CD8+ T cells from blood, with Jurkat cell RNA spiked in. The subset denotes: FACS-sorted CD8+CD4-CCR7+CD45RA+ naive T cells. This TCR derives from a human donor in good health. Some libraries in this study had Jurkat cell RNA spiked in. The CDR3 reads CASGGNYGYTF. The CDR3 DNA sequence: TGTGCCAGCGGGGGTAACTATGGCTACACCTTC.